The 22 T cell receptor beta chains given below trace back to one sample, sequenced in a study of cytomegalovirus exposure and HLA in healthy donors. The PCR contained 60 Vbeta and 13 Jbeta primers. Sequencing used immunoSEQ multiplex PCR; TCRdb keeps in-frame clones, though not all of them. The sample consists of 110,000 or so clones, less than 85% of them appearing once. Sequences were obtained from PBMCs. The source of these receptors is a man in his fifties or sixties in good health and CMV-seropositive.

This clone was detected a few times. The chain employs TRBV5-8 and TRBJ1-4; 10 nucleotides align to TRBD1. Losses at the gene ends were 4 bases for V and 3 bases for J; bases not matched to a gene: 9. Germline V gene data show CDR1 as SGHTS and CDR2 as YDEGEE. The CDR3 covers 17 residues. This CDR3 is CASSTGTGESSNEKLFF. Written as DNA, the CDR3 is TGTGCCAGCAGCACCGGGACAGGGGAGTCCTCTAATGAAAAACTGTTTTTT.

Regarding this clone: One junction end does not reproduce the germline sequence, and a read error may be involved. The chain has TRBV5-4 and TRBJ1-2; D gene unclear. Germline assignment: CDR1 SGHNT and CDR2 YYREEE (reference sequence). The CDR3 consists of 16 residues. CDR3 amino acids: CASSPGSAGFPYVYTF. CDR3 coding DNA: TGTGCCAGCAGCCCTGGTTCTGCGGGCTTCCCCTATGTCTACACCTTC.

The table lists this clone with a few counts. This chain links TRBV2 with TRBJ1-5; D ambiguous. V gave up 8 bases and J gave up 2 bases, with 19 bases separating them. In germline, CDR1 is SNHLY, CDR2 FYNNEI. The CDR3 loop spans 16 amino acids. This CDR3 reads CASRPIFAEGNQPQHF. The DNA of the CDR3 is TGTGCCAGCCGTCCTATTTTTGCTGAGGGCAATCAGCCCCAGCATTTT.

This rearrangement joins TRBV10-2 to TRBJ2-5; the match to TRBD1 covers 7 bases. The germline CDR1 and CDR2 sequences are WSHSY and SAAADI. The CDR3 runs to 16 residues. The ends lost 8 bases at V and 1 base at J; junction bases unmatched: 13. The CDR3 reads CASLIWDSQGQETQYF. CDR3 DNA sequence: TGCGCCAGCCTTATTTGGGACAGTCAGGGCCAAGAGACCCAGTACTTC.

The chain couples TRBV7-2 to TRBJ2-2; D remains ambiguous. V was cut by 5 bases and J by 7 bases, with 11 bases left in between. The CDR3 has 13 residues. The germline CDR1 and CDR2 sequences are SGHTA and FQGNSA. The CDR3 DNA follows: TGTGCCAGCAGCCGAAGTTCGAGCGGGGAGCTGTTTTTT. It encodes CASSRSSSGELFF.

This rearrangement joins TRBV19 to TRBJ1-4, with TRBD1 identical over 7 bases. The CDR3 spans 15 residues. Germline trimming cut 5 bases from V and 8 bases from J; bases unmatched to any gene: 11. Germline V lookup: CDR1 LNHDA, CDR2 SQIVND (reference sequence). In DNA, the CDR3 is TGTGCCAGTAGTCTACTCGACAGGGATGAAGAAAAACTGTTTTTT. Translated, it gives CASSLLDRDEEKLFF.

The V gene is TRBV19, the J gene TRBJ1-5; TRBD1 aligns across 10 bases. Trimming took 7 bases from V and 6 from J; bases not matched to a gene: 9. This CDR3 is 15 amino acids long. Germline values: CDR1 LNHDA, CDR2 SQIVND (reference sequence). The DNA for the CDR3 is TGTGCCAGTACCAAGACAGGGGGCGCGGGTCAGCCCCAGCATTTT. The encoded protein is CASTKTGGAGQPQHF. The full variable domain, in which reference TRBV19 and TRBJ1-5 provide the parts outside the CDR3, is DGGITQSPKYLFRKEGQNVTLSCEQNLNHDAMYWYRQDPGQGLRLIYYSQIVNDFQKGDIAEGYSVSREKKESFPLTVTSAQKNPTAFYLCASTKTGGAGQPQHFGDGTRLSIL.

The chain has TRBV6-1 and TRBJ1-2; TRBD1 is a possible D gene (5 bases). From germline, CDR1 is MNHNS and CDR2 SASEGT. V lost 5 bases, J lost 1 base, and 8 bases lay in between. The CDR3 has 13 residues. The CDR3 loop is CASSMDINYGYTF. CDR3 nucleotide sequence: TGTGCCAGCAGTATGGACATTAACTATGGCTACACCTTC.

The V call is TRBV4-1, the J call TRBJ2-3, with 15 bases that match TRBD2. The CDR3 has 17 amino acids. Trimming at V came to 5 bases and at J to 3 bases, leaving 6 bases not matched to a gene. Germline CDR1 reads MGHRA; CDR2 reads YSYEKL. The DNA of the CDR3 is TGCGCCAGCAGCTTACTGGGACTAGCGGGGGGAACAGATACGCAGTATTTT. Translated, it gives CASSLLGLAGGTDTQYF.

The chain is built from TRBV5-4 and TRBJ2-1, with TRBD1 identical over 10 bases. J gave up 8 bases and V 5 bases, and 4 bases lay outside the gene matches. This CDR3 spans 13 amino acids. Germline CDR1 and CDR2: SGHNT and YYREEE (reference sequence). The CDR3 protein is CASRPGQGYEQFF. CDR3 sequence (DNA): TGTGCCAGCAGACCGGGACAGGGGTATGAGCAGTTCTTC.

The chain combines TRBV2 with TRBJ2-6; D unclear. The ends were cut back, 7 bases at V and 0 bases at J, with 10 bases in the middle. The V gene's germline CDR1 is SNHLY and CDR2 FYNNEI. CDR3 length equals 15 residues. This chain's CDR3 is CASKQQNSGANVLTF. CDR3 bases: TGTGCCAGCAAACAACAGAACTCTGGGGCCAACGTCCTGACTTTC.

This clone turned up a few times. The chain combines TRBV19 with TRBJ1-1, with 9 positions matching TRBD1. The CDR3 has 14 amino acids. V lost 2 bases to trimming and J lost 10 bases; unmatched junction nucleotides: 8. Germline-derived CDR1 and CDR2 are LNHDA and SQIVND (reference sequence). For the CDR3, the DNA is TGTGCCAGTAGTATATTAAGGACAGGGGAAGGAGCTTTCTTT. Residues: CASSILRTGEGAFF.

This clone has more than one count but fewer than ten. V and J are TRBV25-1 and TRBJ2-2; D unresolved. Deletions cut 5 bases from V and 2 bases from J, with 12 bases between. CDR1 MGHDK and CDR2 SYGVNS come from the germline V gene. This CDR3 has 15 amino acids. CDR3 residues: CASSTSRINTGELFF. DNA of the CDR3: TGTGCCAGCAGTACCTCTAGGATCAACACCGGGGAGCTGTTTTTT.

The chain combines TRBV18 with TRBJ2-7, with TRBD2 as a possible D gene (5 bases). Per the germline V gene, CDR1 is KGHSH and CDR2 is LQKENI. The CDR3 runs to 12 residues. V lost 0 bases and J lost 12, with 12 bases in between. CDR3 loop: CASSPPEKRPYF. The CDR3 DNA sequence: TGTGCCAGCTCACCACCGGAAAAGCGGCCGTACTTC.

Only a few counts were recorded for this clone. The chain links TRBV7-2 to TRBJ1-5; TRBD1 aligns across 7 bases. There are 14 residues in the CDR3. Per germline, CDR1 SGHTA and CDR2 FQGNSA. J gave up 6 bases and V 5 bases, and 7 bases lay outside the gene matches. The CDR3 sequence: CASSPGQKLQPQHF. The CDR3 DNA reads TGTGCCAGCAGCCCGGGACAGAAACTTCAGCCCCAGCATTTT.

The gene calls are TRBV29-1 and TRBJ1-4; maybe TRBD1 (5 bases). Germline V gives CDR1 SQVTM, CDR2 ANQGSEA. The V end lost 7 bases, the J end lost 7 bases, and 16 bases lay between the germline ends. The CDR3 runs 13 residues. CDR3 sequence reads: CSAGTRASEKLFF. CDR3 nucleotide sequence: TGCAGCGCTGGAACCAGGGCCTCTGAAAAACTGTTTTTT.

This clone was counted between two and nine times. The CDR3 DNA reads as TGTGCCAGCAGCTTGCGACGGGGGACAGGGGAAGGCTACACCTTC. Its protein is CASSLRRGTGEGYTF. The rearrangement uses TRBV7-8 and TRBJ1-2; 10 bases are a match to TRBD1. CDR1 and CDR2 (germline): SGHVS, FQNEAQ. Trimming cost V 3 bases and J 8 bases; bases outside gene matches: 9. CDR3 length: 15 residues.

The V gene is TRBV18, the J gene TRBJ1-1, with D possibly matching TRBD1 (6 bases). Trimming took 6 bases from V and 8 from J, leaving 13 bases between them. This CDR3 region has 12 residues. Looked up from germline, CDR1 is KGHSH and CDR2 is LQKENI. The CDR3 region is CASSQGGGEAFF. The CDR3 nucleotides read TGTGCCAGCTCCCAGGGAGGGGGAGAAGCTTTCTTT.

CDR3 sequence: CASREGTGGIGGQYF. CDR3 bases: TGTGCCAGCAGGGAGGGGACAGGGGGCATCGGGGGGCAGTACTTC. The rearrangement links TRBV2 to TRBJ2-7; 12 bases agree with TRBD1. Germline CDR1 SNHLY, CDR2 FYNNEI. This CDR3 spans 15 amino acids. J lost 9 bases, V lost 6 bases, and 12 bases had no gene match.

V usage is TRBV7-8 and J usage is TRBJ1-6; no firm D call. The V end lost 8 bases, the J end lost 0 bases, and 8 bases lay between the germline ends. Germline V gene data show CDR1 as SGHVS and CDR2 as FQNEAQ. The CDR3 sequence is 14 residues long. CDR3: CASGGNSYNSPLHF. CDR3 DNA sequence: TGTGCCAGCGGCGGTAACTCCTATAATTCACCCCTCCACTTT. Full variable domain (outside the CDR3, taken from reference TRBV7-8 and TRBJ1-6): GAGVSQSPRYKVAKRGQDVALRCDPISGHVSLFWYQQALGQGPEFLTYFQNEAQLDKSGLPSDRFFAERPEGSVSTLKIQRTQQEDSAVYLCASGGNSYNSPLHFGNGTRLTVT.

This chain uses TRBV7-2 with TRBJ1-1; no firm D call. CDR3 length equals 14 residues. Germline values: CDR1 SGHTA, CDR2 FQGNSA. The V and J ends lost 0 bases and 3 bases respectively, with 8 bases between them. CDR3 sequence reads: CASSLASGDTEAFF. The CDR3 DNA sequence: TGTGCCAGCAGCTTAGCATCCGGGGACACTGAAGCTTTCTTT.

In the case of this clone: The junction and the germline gene differ at one end; a read error may be behind it. The chain joins TRBV7-9 to TRBJ2-1; D not certain. Germline CDR1 and CDR2: SEHNR and FQNEAQ (reference sequence). The CDR3 totals 12 residues. The CDR3 nucleotides read TGTTCCAGCAGCTTAATCGGTAGCGAGCAGTTCTTC. Its protein product is CSSSLIGSEQFF.